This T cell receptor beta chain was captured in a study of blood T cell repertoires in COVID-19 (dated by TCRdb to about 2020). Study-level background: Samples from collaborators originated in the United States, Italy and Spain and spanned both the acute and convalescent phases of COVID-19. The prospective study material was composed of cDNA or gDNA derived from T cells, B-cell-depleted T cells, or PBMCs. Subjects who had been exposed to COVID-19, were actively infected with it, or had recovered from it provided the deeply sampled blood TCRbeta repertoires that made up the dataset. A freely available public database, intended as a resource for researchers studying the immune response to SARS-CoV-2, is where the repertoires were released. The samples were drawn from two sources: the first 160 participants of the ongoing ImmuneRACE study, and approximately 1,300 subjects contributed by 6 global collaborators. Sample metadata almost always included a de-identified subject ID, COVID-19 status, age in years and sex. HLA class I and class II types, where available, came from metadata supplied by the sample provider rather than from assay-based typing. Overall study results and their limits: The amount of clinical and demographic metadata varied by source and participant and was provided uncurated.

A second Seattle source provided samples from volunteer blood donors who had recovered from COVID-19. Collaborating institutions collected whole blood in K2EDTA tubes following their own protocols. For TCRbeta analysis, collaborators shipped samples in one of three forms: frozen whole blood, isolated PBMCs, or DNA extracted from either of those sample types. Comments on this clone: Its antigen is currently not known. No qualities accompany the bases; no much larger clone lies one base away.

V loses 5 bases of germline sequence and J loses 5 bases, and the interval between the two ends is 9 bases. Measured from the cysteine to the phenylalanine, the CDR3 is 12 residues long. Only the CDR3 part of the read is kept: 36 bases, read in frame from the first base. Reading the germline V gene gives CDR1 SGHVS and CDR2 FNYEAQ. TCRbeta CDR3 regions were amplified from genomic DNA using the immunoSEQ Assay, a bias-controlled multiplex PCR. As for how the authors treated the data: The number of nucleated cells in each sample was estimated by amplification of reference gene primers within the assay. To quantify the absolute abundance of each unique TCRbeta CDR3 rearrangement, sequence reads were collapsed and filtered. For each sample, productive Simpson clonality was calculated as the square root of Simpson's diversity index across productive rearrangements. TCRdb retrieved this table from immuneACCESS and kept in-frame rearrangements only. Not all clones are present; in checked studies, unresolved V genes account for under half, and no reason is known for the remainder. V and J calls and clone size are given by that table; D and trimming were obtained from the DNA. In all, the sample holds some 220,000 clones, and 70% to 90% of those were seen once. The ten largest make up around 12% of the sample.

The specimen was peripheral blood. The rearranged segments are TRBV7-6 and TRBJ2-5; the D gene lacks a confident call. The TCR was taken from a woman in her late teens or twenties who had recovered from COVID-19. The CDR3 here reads CASSPRRETQYF. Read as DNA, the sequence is TGTGCCAGCAGCCCACGGCGGGAGACCCAGTACTTC.